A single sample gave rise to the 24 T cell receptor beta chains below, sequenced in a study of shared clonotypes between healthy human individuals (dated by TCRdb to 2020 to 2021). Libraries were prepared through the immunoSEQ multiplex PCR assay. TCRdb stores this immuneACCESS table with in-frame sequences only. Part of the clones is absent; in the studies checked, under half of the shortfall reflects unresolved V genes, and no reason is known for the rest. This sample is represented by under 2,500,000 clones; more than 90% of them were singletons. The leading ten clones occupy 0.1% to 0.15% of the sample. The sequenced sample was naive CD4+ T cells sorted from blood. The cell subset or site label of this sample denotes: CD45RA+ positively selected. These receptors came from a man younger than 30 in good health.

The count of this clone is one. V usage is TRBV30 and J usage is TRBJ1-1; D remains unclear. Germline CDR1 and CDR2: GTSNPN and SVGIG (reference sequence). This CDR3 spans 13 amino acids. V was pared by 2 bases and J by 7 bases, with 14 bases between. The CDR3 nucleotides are TGTGCCTGGAGTCCGTCGTCGTATGGTGAAGCTTTCTTT. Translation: CAWSPSSYGEAFF.

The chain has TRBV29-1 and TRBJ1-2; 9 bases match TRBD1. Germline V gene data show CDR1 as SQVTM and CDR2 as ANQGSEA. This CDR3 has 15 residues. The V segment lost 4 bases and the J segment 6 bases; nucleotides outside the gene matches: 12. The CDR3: CSVGLLPGQGNGYTF. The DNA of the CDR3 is TGCAGCGTTGGGCTGCTTCCGGGACAGGGAAATGGCTACACCTTC.

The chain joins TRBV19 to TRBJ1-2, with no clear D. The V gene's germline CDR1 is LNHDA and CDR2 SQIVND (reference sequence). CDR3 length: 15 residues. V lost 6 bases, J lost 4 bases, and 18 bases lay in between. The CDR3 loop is CASSLRYKGVYGYTF. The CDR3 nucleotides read TGTGCCAGTAGCCTACGTTACAAGGGTGTCTATGGCTACACCTTC.

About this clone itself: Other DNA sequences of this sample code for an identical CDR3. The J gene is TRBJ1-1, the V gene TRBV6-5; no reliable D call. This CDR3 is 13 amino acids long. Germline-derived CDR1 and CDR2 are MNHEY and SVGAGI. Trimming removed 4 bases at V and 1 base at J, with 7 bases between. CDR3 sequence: CASSSGSNTEAFF. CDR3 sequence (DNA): TGTGCCAGCAGTTCGGGATCGAACACTGAAGCTTTCTTT.

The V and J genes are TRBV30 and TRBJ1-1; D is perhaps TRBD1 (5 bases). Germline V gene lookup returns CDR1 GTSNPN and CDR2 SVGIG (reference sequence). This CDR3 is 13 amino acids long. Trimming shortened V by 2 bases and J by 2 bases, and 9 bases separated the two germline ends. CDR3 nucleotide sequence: TGTGCCTGGAGTACTACAGGAAACACTGAAGCTTTCTTT. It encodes CAWSTTGNTEAFF.

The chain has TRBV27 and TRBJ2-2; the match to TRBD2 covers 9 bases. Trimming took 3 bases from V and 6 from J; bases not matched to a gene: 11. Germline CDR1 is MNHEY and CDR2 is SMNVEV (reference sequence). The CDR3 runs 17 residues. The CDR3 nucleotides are TGTGCCAGCAGTTTGCGACTAGCGGCCATCGGGGCCGGGGAGCTGTTTTTT. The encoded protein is CASSLRLAAIGAGELFF.

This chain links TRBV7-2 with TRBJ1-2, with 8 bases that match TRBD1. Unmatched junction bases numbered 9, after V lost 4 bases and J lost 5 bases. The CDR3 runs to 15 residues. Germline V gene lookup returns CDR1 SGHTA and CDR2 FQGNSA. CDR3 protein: CASSSRAGQVYGYTF. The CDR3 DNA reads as TGTGCCAGCAGCTCTCGGGCGGGACAGGTTTATGGCTACACCTTC.

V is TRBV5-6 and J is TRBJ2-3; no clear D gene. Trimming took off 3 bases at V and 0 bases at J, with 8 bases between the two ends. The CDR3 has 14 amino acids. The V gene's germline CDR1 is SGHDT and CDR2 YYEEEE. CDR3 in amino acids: CASSSISSTDTQYF. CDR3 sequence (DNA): TGTGCCAGCAGCTCGATTTCTAGCACAGATACGCAGTATTTT.

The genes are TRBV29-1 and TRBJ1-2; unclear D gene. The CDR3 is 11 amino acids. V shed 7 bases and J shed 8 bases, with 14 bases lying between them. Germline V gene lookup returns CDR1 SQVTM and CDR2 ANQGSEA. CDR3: CSEGDYEGYTF. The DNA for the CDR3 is TGCAGCGAGGGAGACTACGAGGGCTACACCTTC. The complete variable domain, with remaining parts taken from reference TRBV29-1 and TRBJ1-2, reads SAVISQKPSRDICQRGTSLTIQCQVDSQVTMMFWYRQQPGQSLTLIATANQGSEATYESGFVIDKFPISRPNLTFSTLTVSNMSPEDSSIYLCSEGDYEGYTFGSGTRLTVV.

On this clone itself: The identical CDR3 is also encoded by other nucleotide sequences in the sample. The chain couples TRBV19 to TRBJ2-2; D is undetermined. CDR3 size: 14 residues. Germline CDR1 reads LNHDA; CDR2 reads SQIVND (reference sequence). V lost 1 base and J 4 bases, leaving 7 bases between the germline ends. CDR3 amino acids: CASSIGASTGELFF. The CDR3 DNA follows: TGTGCCAGTAGTATAGGTGCCAGCACCGGGGAGCTGTTTTTT.

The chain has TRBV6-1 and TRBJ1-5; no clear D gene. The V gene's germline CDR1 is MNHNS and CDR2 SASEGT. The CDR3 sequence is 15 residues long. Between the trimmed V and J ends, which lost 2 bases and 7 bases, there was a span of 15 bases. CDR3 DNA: TGTGCCAGCAGTGAAAAAACGGGGATTCCCCAGCCCCAGCATTTT. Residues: CASSEKTGIPQPQHF.

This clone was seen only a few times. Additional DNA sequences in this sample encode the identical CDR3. CDR3 coding DNA: TGTGCCAGCAGCAAAGGCGGCTCCTCCTACGAGCAGTACTTC. Amino acid sequence: CASSKGGSSYEQYF. The J gene is TRBJ2-7, the V gene TRBV21-1; TRBD2, as called in the table, went unchecked against the DNA. TRBV21-1 is a documented pseudogene. This CDR3 contains 14 residues.

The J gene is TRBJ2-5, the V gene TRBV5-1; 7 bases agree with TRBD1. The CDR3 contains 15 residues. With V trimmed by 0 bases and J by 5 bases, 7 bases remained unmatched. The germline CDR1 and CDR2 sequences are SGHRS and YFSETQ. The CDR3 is CASSLAGQSLETQYF. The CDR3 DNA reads TGCGCCAGCAGCTTGGCGGGACAGAGCCTGGAGACCCAGTACTTC.

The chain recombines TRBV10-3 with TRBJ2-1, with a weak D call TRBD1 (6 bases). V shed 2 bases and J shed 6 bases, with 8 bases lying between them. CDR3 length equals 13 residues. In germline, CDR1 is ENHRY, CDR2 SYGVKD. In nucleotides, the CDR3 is TGTGCCATCAGTGAGGGCAGGGGCAATGAGCAGTTCTTC. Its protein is CAISEGRGNEQFF.

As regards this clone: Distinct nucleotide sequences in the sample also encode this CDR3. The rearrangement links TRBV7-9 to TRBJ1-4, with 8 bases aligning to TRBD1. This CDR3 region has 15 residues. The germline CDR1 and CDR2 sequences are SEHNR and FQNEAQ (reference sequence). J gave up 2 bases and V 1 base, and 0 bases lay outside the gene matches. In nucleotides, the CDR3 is TGTGCCAGCAGCTTAGACAGGGGGACTAATGAAAAACTGTTTTTT. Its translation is CASSLDRGTNEKLFF.

CDR3 bases: TGTGCCAGCAGGGCCGGGACATGGGCCTCTGGAAACACCATATATTTT. It encodes CASRAGTWASGNTIYF. V gene TRBV28 combines with J gene TRBJ1-3; TRBD1 might be the D (6 bases). Germline V gene data show CDR1 as MDHEN and CDR2 as SYDVKM. V was pared by 6 bases and J by 0 bases, with 15 bases between. CDR3 length: 16 residues. Drawing the rest from reference TRBV28 and TRBJ1-3, the complete variable domain is DVKVTQSSRYLVKRTGEKVFLECVQDMDHENMFWYRQDPGLGLRLIYFSYDVKMKEKGDIPEGYSVSREKKERFSLILESASTNQTSMYLCASRAGTWASGNTIYFGEGSWLTVV.

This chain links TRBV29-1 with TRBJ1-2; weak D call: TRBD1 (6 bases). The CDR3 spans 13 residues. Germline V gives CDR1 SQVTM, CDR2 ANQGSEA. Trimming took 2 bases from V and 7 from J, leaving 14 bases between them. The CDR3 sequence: CSVERGAAGGYTF. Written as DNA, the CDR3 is TGCAGCGTTGAAAGGGGGGCCGCGGGTGGCTACACCTTC. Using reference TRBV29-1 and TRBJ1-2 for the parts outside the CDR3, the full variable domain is SAVISQKPSRDICQRGTSLTIQCQVDSQVTMMFWYRQQPGQSLTLIATANQGSEATYESGFVIDKFPISRPNLTFSTLTVSNMSPEDSSIYLCSVERGAAGGYTFGSGTRLTVV.

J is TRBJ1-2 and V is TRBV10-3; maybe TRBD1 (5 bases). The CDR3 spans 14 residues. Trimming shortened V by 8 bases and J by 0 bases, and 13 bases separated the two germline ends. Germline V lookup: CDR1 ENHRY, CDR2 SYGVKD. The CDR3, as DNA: TGTGCCATCCGGGGGGGTGGAGCTAACTATGGCTACACCTTC. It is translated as CAIRGGGANYGYTF.

The CDR3 is CASSVGSTGHGYTF. Here the CDR3 DNA reads TGTGCCAGCAGCGTAGGGTCGACAGGGCATGGCTACACCTTC. The gene calls are TRBV9 and TRBJ1-2; 7 bases are a match to TRBD1. Trimming at V came to 0 bases and at J to 6 bases, leaving 5 bases not matched to a gene. This CDR3 region has 14 residues. In germline, CDR1 is SGDLS, CDR2 YYNGEE.

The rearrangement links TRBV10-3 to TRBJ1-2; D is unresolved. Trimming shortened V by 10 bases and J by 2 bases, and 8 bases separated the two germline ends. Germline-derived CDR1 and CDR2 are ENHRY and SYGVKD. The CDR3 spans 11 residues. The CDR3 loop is CATGNNYGYTF. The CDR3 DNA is TGTGCCACCGGGAACAACTATGGCTACACCTTC.

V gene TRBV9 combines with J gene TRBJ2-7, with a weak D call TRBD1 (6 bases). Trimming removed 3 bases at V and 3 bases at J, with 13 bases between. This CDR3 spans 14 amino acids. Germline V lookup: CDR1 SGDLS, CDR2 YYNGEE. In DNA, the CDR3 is TGTGCCAGCAGCGCCCAATCACAGGGCTACGAGCAGTACTTC. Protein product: CASSAQSQGYEQYF. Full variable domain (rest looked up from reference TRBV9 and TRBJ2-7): DSGVTQTPKHLITATGQRVTLRCSPRSGDLSVYWYQQSLDQGLQFLIQYYNGEERAKGNILERFSAQQFPDLHSELNLSSLELGDSALYFCASSAQSQGYEQYFGPGTRLTVT.

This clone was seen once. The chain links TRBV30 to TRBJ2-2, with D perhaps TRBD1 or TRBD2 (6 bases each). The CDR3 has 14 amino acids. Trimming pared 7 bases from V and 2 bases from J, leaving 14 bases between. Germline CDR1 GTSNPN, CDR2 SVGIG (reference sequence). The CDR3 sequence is CALQQGTNTGELFF. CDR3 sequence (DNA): TGTGCCTTACAGCAGGGGACTAACACCGGGGAGCTGTTTTTT. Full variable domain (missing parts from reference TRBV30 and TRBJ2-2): SQTIHQWPATLVQPVGSPLSLECTVEGTSNPNLYWYRQAAGRGLQLLFYSVGIGQISSEVPQNLSASRPQDRQFILSSKKLLLSDSGFYLCALQQGTNTGELFFGEGSRLTVL.

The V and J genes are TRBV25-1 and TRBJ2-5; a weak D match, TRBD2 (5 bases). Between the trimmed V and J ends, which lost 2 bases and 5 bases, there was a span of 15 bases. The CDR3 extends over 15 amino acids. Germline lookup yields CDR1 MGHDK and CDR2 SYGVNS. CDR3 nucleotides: TGTGCCAGCAGTGAAGGAGTTCGGGGATACGAGACCCAGTACTTC. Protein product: CASSEGVRGYETQYF.

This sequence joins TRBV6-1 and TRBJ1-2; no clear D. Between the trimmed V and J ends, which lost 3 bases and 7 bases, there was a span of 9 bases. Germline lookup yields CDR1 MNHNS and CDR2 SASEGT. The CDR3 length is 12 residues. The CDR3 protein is CASSEGRLGYTF. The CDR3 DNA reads TGTGCCAGCAGTGAGGGCCGGCTTGGCTACACCTTC.